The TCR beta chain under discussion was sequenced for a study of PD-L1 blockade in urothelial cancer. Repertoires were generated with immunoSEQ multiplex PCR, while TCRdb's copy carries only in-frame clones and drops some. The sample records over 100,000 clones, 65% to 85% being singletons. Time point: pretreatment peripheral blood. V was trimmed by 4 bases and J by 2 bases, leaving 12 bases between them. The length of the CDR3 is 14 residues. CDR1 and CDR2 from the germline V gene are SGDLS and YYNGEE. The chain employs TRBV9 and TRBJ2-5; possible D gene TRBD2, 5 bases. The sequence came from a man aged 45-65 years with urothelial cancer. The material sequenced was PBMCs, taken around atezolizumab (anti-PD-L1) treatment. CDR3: CASSSGLRQETQYF. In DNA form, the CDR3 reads TGTGCCAGCAGCTCCGGACTTAGGCAAGAGACCCAGTACTTC.